This T cell receptor beta chain appears in the sequencing data of a study of cytomegalovirus exposure and HLA in healthy donors. Produced via immunoSEQ multiplex PCR; TCRdb's table is partial and in-frame only. The profile shows more than 75,000 clones, about 92% of them singletons. Trimming shortened V by 5 bases and J by 6 bases, and 10 bases separated the two germline ends. CDR3 size: 12 residues. CDR1 and CDR2 (germline): MNHEY, SVGAGI. Sample: PBMCs. The clonotype originates from a man aged 18 to 30 in good health and CMV-seronegative. The chain carries TRBV6-5 and TRBJ1-2; D possibly corresponds to TRBD1 (6 bases). This chain's CDR3 is CASSRTADGYTF. The DNA for the CDR3 is TGTGCCAGCAGTCGGACAGCAGATGGCTACACCTTC.